The present TCR beta chain was sequenced within a study of blood T cell repertoires in COVID-19. As for the study in general: COVID-19 samples from acute and convalescent phases originated in the United States, Italy and Spain.

Here immunoSEQ multiplex PCR was the method, and the copy in TCRdb shows in-frame clones only, minus some. The sample yields some 49,000 clones, roughly 82% seen once. The germline V gene encodes CDR1 SGHRS and CDR2 YFSETQ. CDR3 length: 18 residues. The trim removed 0 bases at V and 5 bases at J, leaving 14 bases unmatched. The chain carries TRBV5-1 and TRBJ2-5, with 9 nucleotides matching TRBD2. The TCR sequence derives from a woman aged 60-70 years with acute or convalescent COVID-19. Sequenced input: peripheral blood. The DNA of the CDR3 is TGCGCCAGCAGCTTGGTGTTAGCGGGAGCTCGTGGGACCGAGACCCAGTACTTC. It codes for CASSLVLAGARGTETQYF.